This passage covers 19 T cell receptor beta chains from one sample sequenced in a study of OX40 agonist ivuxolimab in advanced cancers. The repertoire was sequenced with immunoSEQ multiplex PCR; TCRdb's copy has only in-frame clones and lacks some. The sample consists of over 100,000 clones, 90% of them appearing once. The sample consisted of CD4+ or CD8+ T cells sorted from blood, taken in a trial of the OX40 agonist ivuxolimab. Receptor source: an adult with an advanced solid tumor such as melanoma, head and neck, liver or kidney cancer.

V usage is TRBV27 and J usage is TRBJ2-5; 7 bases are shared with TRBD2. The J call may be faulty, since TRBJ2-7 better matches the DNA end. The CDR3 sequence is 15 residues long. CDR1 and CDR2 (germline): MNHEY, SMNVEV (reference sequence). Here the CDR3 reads CASSLWRGISYEQYF. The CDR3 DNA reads TGTGCCAGCAGTTTATGGCGGGGGATCTCCTACGAGCAGTACTTC.

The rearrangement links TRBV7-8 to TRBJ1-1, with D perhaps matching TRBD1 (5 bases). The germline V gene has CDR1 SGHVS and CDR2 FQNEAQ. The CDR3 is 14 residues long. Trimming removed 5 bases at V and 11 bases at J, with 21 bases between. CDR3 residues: CASSLGRLDPRAFF. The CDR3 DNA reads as TGTGCCAGCAGCCTGGGGCGGTTAGATCCCCGGGCTTTCTTT.

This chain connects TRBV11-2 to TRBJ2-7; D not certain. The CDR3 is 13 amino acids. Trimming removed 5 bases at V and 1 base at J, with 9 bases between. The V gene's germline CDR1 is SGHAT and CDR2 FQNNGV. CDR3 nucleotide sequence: TGTGCCAGCAGCCTGACGACTTCCTACGAGCAGTACTTC. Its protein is CASSLTTSYEQYF.

Written as DNA, the CDR3 is TGCGCCAGCAGCAGGGGACAGATGAACACTGAAGCTTTCTTT. This translates into CASSRGQMNTEAFF. The chain is built from TRBV5-1 and TRBJ1-1, with TRBD1 matching 7 bases. The CDR3 consists of 14 residues. CDR1 is SGHRS and CDR2 is YFSETQ in the germline V gene. Trimming at V came to 4 bases and at J to 0 bases, leaving 3 bases not matched to a gene.

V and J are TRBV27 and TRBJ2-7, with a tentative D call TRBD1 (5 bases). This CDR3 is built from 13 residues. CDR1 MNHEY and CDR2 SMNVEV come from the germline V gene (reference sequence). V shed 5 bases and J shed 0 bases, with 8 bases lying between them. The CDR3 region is CASSVGHSYEQYF. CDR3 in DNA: TGTGCCAGCAGTGTTGGACACTCCTACGAGCAGTACTTC.

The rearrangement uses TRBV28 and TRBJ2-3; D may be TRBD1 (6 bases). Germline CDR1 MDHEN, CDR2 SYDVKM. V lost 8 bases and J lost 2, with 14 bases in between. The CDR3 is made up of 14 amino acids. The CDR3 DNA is TGTGCCAGCGAACCGGGACACACCACAGATACGCAGTATTTT. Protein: CASEPGHTTDTQYF.

The CDR3 loop is CASSDSGTAGRIYGYTF. The CDR3 DNA sequence: TGTGCCAGTAGTGACAGTGGGACGGCGGGTAGGATTTATGGCTACACCTTC. The chain is built from TRBV19 and TRBJ1-2; weak D call: TRBD1 (5 bases). The V and J ends lost 5 bases and 5 bases respectively, with 24 bases between them. CDR1 is LNHDA, CDR2 SQIVND, per germline (reference sequence). The CDR3 contains 17 residues.

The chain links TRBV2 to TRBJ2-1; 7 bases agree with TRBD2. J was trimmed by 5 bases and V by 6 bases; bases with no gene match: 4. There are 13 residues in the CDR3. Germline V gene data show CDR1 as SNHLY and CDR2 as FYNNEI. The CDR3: CASREGGNNEQFF. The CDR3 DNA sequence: TGTGCCAGCAGGGAGGGAGGGAACAATGAGCAGTTCTTC.

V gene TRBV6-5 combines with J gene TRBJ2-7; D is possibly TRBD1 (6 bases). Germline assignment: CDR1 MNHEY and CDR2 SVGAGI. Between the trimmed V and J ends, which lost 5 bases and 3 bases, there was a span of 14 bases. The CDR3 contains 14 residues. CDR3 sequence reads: CASSLDRYDYEQYF. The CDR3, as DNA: TGTGCCAGCAGTCTTGACAGGTACGACTACGAGCAGTACTTC.

Here the CDR3 DNA reads TGTGCCAGCAGCGCAGACTCACAGGGGGGGCAGCCCCAGCATTTT. This encodes CASSADSQGGQPQHF. This chain links TRBV9 with TRBJ1-5; 8 bases fit TRBD1. Per germline, CDR1 SGDLS and CDR2 YYNGEE. This CDR3 is built from 15 residues. V shed 3 bases, J shed 7 bases, and the junction held 9 bases outside the gene matches.

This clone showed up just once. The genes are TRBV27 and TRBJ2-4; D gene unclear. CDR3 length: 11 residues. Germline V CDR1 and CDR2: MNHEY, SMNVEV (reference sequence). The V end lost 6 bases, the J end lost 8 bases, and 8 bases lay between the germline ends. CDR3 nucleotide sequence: TGTGCCAGCAGGTGGGGTTACATTCAGTACTTC. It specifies CASRWGYIQYF.

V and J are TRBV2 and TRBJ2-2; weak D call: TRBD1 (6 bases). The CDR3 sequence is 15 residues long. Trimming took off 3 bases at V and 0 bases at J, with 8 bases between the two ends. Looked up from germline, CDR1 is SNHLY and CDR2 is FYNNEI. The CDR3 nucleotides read TGTGCCAGCAGTGATCAGGGGCCGAACACCGGGGAGCTGTTTTTT. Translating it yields CASSDQGPNTGELFF.

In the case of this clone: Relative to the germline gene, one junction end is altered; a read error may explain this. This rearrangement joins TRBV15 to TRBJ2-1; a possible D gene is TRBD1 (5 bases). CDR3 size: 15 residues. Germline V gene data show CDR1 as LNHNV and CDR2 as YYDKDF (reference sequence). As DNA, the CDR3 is TGTGCCACCAGCGGAGACAGAAATTTATACAATGAGCAGTTCTTC. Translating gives CATSGDRNLYNEQFF.

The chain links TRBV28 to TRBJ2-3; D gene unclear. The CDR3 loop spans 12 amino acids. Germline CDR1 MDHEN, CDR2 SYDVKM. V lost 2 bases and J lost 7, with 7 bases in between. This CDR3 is CASSLLSHTQYF. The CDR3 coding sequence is TGTGCCAGCAGTTTACTCTCTCATACGCAGTATTTT.

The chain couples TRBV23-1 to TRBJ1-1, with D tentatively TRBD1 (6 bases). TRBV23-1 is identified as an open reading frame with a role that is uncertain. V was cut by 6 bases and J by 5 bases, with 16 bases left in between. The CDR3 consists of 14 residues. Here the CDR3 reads CASRLTGYVTEAFF. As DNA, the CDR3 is TGCGCCAGCAGGCTTACAGGGTACGTGACTGAAGCTTTCTTT.

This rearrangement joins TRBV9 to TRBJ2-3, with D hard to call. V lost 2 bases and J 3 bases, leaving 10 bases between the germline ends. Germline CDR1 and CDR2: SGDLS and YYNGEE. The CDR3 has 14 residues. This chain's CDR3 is CASSVSTLTDTQYF. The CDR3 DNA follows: TGTGCCAGCAGCGTCTCGACATTGACAGATACGCAGTATTTT.

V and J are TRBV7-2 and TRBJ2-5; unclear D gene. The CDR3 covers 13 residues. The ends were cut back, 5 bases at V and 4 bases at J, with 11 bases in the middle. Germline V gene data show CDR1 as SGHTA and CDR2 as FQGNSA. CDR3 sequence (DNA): TGTGCCAGCAGCCGTCAACCTGTAGAGACCCAGTACTTC. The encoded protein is CASSRQPVETQYF.

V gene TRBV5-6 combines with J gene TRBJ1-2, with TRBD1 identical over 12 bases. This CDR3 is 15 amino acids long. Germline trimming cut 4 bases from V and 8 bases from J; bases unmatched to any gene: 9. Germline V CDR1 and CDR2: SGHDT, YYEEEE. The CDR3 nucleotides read TGTGCCAGCAGCGGCGGGACAGGGGGCGCAGACGGCTACACCTTC. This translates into CASSGGTGGADGYTF.

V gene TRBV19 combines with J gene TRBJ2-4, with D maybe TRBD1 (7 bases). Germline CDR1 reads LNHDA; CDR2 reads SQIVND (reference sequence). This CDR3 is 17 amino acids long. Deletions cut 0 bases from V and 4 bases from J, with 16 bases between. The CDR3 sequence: CASSIEGQGGLKNIQYF. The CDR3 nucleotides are TGTGCCAGTAGTATAGAGGGGCAGGGGGGCCTTAAAAACATTCAGTACTTC.